This is a list of T cell receptor beta chains from one sample in a study of blood T cell repertoires in COVID-19. The data were produced by immunoSEQ multiplex PCR, yet TCRdb's version contains in-frame clones alone and is incomplete. The table shows under 300,000 clones, with roughly 86% occurring only once. Input material: peripheral blood. The receptors here all came from a woman in her 70s with active or convalescent COVID-19. Each CDR3 is given with its conserved first and last residue. The order of the fields is V gene, D gene, J gene, CDR3 DNA, CDR3 protein. D genes are given only for firm matches.

>TRBV10-3|TRBD1|TRBJ2-7
TGTGCCATCAGTGTGAGACAGGGGTTCGGCGAGCAGTACTTC
CAISVRQGFGEQYF
>TRBV5-1|NA|TRBJ1-2
TGCGCCAGCAGGCCGGAGACCTATGGCTACACCTTC
CASRPETYGYTF
>TRBV15|TRBD2|TRBJ2-3
TGTGCCACCAGCCCTGTACTAGCGGGGAGCACAGATACGCAGTATTTT
CATSPVLAGSTDTQYF
>TRBV27|TRBD1|TRBJ2-3
TGTGCCAGCAGTTCAGAGGGGACAGGCACAGATACGCAGTATTTT
CASSSEGTGTDTQYF
>TRBV11-3|NA|TRBJ2-7
TGTGCCAGCAGCTTCGGGGAACAGGGACAGCAGTACTTC
CASSFGEQGQQYF
>TRBV5-1|NA|TRBJ1-6
TGCGCCAGCAGCTTGACAGGGACAACTTCACCCCTCCACTTT
CASSLTGTTSPLHF
>TRBV27|NA|TRBJ2-1
TGTGCCAGCACCGAAGGGGGTAATGAGCAGTTCTTC
CASTEGGNEQFF
>TRBV24-1|NA|TRBJ1-2
TGTGCCACCAGTGTTAACAGGGACTATGGCTACACCTTC
CATSVNRDYGYTF
>TRBV25-1|NA|TRBJ1-5
TGTGCCAGCAGCATAGACAGGCTCAGCAATCAGCCCCAGCATTTT
CASSIDRLSNQPQHF
>TRBV7-9|TRBD1|TRBJ2-1
TGTGCCAGCAGCTTAGCCGGACAGGGTGGGAATGAGCAGTTCTTC
CASSLAGQGGNEQFF
>TRBV12-3/TRBV12-4|NA|TRBJ2-1
TGTGCCAGCACCTTCCGGGGAGAGCAGTTCTTC
CASTFRGEQFF
>TRBV5-1|TRBD2|TRBJ2-2
TGCGCCAGCAGCGGACTAGGGACCACCGGGGAGCTGTTTTTT
CASSGLGTTGELFF
>TRBV4-3|TRBD1|TRBJ1-2
TGCGCCAGCAGCCAATCATTTACCGGGACAGGGTGGGATGGCTACACCTTC
CASSQSFTGTGWDGYTF
>TRBV11-2|TRBD2|TRBJ2-3
TGTGCCAGCAGCCCTATAGCGGGCCGGCCGTCGGATACGCAGTATTTT
CASSPIAGRPSDTQYF
>TRBV18|TRBD1|TRBJ2-5
TGTGCCAGCTCACTACAGGGGGGAGTGGAGACCCAGTACTTC
CASSLQGGVETQYF
>TRBV5-1|NA|TRBJ2-2
TGCGCCAGCAGCTTGGTTCCAGGTAACACCGGGGAGCTGTTTTTT
CASSLVPGNTGELFF